These 5 T cell receptor beta chains share one sample of origin, sequenced in a study of CD8+ T cells in alopecia areata. Sample treatment: oral pan-JAK inhibitor, 5-10 mg twice daily. Sequencing used cDNA as its template, made by extracting RNA and reverse transcribing it. Some clones are missing from TCRdb's copy, which holds only in-frame ones; the method was immunoSEQ multiplex PCR. The top ten hold about 25% of the sample, which has 80,000 or so clones, around 66% seen once. Sequencing used CD8+ T cells sorted from blood, obtained at week 24, from a patient treated with tofacitinib. The receptors come from a human donor with alopecia areata.

This clone occurred many times. This same CDR3 is encoded by further DNA sequences in the sample. This sequence joins TRBV6-1 and TRBJ1-1; D is possibly TRBD1 (5 bases). Germline loops: CDR1 MNHNS, CDR2 SASEGT. Trimming pared 6 bases from V and 4 bases from J, leaving 9 bases between. The CDR3 sequence is 12 residues long. The CDR3 protein is CASRVGGTEAFF. The CDR3 DNA is TGTGCCAGCAGGGTCGGGGGCACTGAAGCTTTCTTT.

The V gene is TRBV25-1, the J gene TRBJ1-1, with D hard to call. Between the trimmed V and J ends, which lost 3 bases and 1 base, there was a span of 6 bases. There are 13 residues in the CDR3. The germline CDR1 and CDR2 sequences are MGHDK and SYGVNS. The CDR3 region is CASSDVQNTEAFF. CDR3 in DNA: TGTGCCAGCAGTGATGTACAGAACACTGAAGCTTTCTTT.

V gene TRBV4-3 combines with J gene TRBJ1-6, with a tentative D call TRBD1 (6 bases). Germline values: CDR1 LGHNA, CDR2 YSLEER. The CDR3 covers 15 residues. V lost 0 bases and J 8 bases, leaving 11 bases between the germline ends. The CDR3 coding sequence is TGCGCCAGCAGCCAAGATTCGGGGGCGGATTCACCCCTCCACTTT. Protein product: CASSQDSGADSPLHF.

The chain joins TRBV29-1 to TRBJ2-5, with D perhaps TRBD1 or TRBD2 (5 bases each). The CDR3 runs to 15 residues. Germline values: CDR1 SQVTM, CDR2 ANQGSEA. The germline V and J ends were trimmed by 0 bases and 0 bases, with 11 bases remaining between them. The CDR3 bases are TGCAGCGTTGAAGATCGGGGCCGGTACCAAGAGACCCAGTACTTC. Amino acid sequence: CSVEDRGRYQETQYF.

CDR3 nucleotides: TGTGCCAGCAGTGAAGCGATGACCGCCAATCAGCCCCAGCATTTT. This codes for CASSEAMTANQPQHF. This chain uses TRBV2 with TRBJ1-5; D not resolved. Trimming pared 0 bases from V and 3 bases from J, leaving 9 bases between. The CDR3 consists of 15 residues. Germline loops: CDR1 SNHLY, CDR2 FYNNEI.